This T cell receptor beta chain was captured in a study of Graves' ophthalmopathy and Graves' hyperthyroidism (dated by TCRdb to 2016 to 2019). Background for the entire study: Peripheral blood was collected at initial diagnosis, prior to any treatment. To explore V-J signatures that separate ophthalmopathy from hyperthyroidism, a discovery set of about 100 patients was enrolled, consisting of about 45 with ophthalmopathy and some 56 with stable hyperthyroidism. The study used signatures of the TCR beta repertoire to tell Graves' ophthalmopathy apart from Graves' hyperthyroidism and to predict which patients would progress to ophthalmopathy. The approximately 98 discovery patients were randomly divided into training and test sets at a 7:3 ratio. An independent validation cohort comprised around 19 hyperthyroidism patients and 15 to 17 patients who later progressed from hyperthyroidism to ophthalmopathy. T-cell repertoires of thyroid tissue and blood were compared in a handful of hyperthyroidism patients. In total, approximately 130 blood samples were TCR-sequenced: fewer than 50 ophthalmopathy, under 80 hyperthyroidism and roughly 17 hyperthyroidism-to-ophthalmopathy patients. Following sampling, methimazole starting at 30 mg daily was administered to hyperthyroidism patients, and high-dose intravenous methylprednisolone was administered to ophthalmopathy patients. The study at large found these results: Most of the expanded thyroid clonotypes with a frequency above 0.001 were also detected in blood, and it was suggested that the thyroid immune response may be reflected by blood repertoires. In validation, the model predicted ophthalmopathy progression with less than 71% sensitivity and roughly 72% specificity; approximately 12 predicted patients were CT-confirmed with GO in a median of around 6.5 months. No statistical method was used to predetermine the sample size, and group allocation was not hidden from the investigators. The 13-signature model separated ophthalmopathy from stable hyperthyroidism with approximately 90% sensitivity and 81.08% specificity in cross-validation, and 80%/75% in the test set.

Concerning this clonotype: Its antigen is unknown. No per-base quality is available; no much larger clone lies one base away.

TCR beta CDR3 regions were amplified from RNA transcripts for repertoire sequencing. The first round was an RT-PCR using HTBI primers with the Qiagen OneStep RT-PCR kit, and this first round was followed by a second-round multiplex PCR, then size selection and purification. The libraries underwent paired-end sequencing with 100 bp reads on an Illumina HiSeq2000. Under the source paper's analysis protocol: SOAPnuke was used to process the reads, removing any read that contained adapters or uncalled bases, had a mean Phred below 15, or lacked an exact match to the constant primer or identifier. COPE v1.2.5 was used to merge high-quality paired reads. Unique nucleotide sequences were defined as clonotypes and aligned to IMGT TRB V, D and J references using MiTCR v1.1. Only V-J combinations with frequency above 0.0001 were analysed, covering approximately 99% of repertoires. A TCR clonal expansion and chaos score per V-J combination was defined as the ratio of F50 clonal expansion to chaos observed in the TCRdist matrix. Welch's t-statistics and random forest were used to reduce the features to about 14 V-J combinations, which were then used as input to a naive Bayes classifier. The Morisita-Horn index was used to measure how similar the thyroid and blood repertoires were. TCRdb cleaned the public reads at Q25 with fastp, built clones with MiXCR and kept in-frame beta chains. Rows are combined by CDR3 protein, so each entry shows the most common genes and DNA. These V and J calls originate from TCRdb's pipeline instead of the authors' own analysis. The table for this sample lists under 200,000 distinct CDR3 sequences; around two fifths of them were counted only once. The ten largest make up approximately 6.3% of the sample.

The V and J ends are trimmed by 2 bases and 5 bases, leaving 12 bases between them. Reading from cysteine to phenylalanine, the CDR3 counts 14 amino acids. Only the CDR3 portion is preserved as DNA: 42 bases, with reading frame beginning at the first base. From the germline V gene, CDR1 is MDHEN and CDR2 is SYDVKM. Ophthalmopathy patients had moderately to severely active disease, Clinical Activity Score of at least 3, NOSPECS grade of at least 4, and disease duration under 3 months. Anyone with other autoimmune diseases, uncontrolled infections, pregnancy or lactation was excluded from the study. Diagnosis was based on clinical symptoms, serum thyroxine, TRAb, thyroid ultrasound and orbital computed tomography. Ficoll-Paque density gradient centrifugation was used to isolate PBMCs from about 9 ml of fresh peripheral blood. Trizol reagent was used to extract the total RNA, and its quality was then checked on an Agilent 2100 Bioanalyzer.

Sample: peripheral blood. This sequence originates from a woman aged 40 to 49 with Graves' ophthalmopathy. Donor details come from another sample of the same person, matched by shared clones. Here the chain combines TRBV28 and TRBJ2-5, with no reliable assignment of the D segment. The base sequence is TGTGCCAGCAGTTTAGAAGGCACGCGGGAGACCCAGTACTTC. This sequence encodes CASSLEGTRETQYF.